One and the same sample provided the 21 T cell receptor beta chains below, sequenced in a study of T cell changes during pregnancy in multiple sclerosis. Libraries were prepared by immunoSEQ multiplex PCR; TCRdb keeps only in-frame clonotypes and omits some of them. The sample comprises approximately 63,000 clones, about nine tenths of which are singletons, and 1% to 1.5% rests with the top ten. This sample comprised peripheral blood, obtained after pregnancy. These receptors all stem from a female donor in good health, enrolled as a control in a pregnancy study.

The rearrangement links TRBV7-3 to TRBJ1-1; TRBD1 matches at 8 bases. The CDR3 extends over 16 amino acids. With V trimmed by 5 bases and J by 3 bases, 11 bases remained unmatched. The germline CDR1 and CDR2 sequences are SGHTA and FQGTGA. The CDR3 loop is CASSPGPGGGYTEAFF. The CDR3 region has the DNA TGTGCCAGCAGCCCAGGCCCAGGGGGCGGGTACACTGAAGCTTTCTTT.

This chain links TRBV7-6 with TRBJ2-5; 8 nucleotides align to TRBD1. CDR3 length: 14 amino acids. Trimming cost V 4 bases and J 5 bases; bases outside gene matches: 6. Germline assignment: CDR1 SGHVS and CDR2 FNYEAQ. In DNA form, the CDR3 reads TGTGCCAGCAGCTACCGGACAGGGATGGAGACCCAGTACTTC. Translation: CASSYRTGMETQYF.

The chain links TRBV5-6 to TRBJ1-1; the D is unclear. V dropped 2 bases and J dropped 4 bases, with 9 bases sitting between them. Germline assignment: CDR1 SGHDT and CDR2 YYEEEE. The CDR3 covers 13 residues. The CDR3 reads CASSFGGPTEAFF. As DNA, the CDR3 is TGTGCCAGCAGCTTTGGTGGCCCCACTGAAGCTTTCTTT.

The V call is TRBV4-3, the J call TRBJ2-1; no clear D. V lost 1 base and J 7 bases, leaving 8 bases between the germline ends. The CDR3 length is 13 residues. The germline V gene has CDR1 LGHNA and CDR2 YSLEER. Here the CDR3 DNA reads TGCGCCAGCAGCCAAGCGGGTTGGAATGAGCAGTTCTTC. Translation gives CASSQAGWNEQFF.

The genes are TRBV6-1 and TRBJ2-5, with TRBD2 as a possible D gene (5 bases). This CDR3 has 15 amino acids. V was pared by 0 bases and J by 5 bases, with 13 bases between. Germline CDR1 MNHNS, CDR2 SASEGT. CDR3 residues: CASSEAGQGGETQYF. CDR3 nucleotide sequence: TGTGCCAGCAGTGAAGCTGGGCAAGGCGGGGAGACCCAGTACTTC.

This rearrangement joins TRBV30 to TRBJ1-2, with TRBD1 identical over 8 bases. This CDR3 comprises 16 residues. In germline, CDR1 is GTSNPN, CDR2 SVGIG (reference sequence). V shed 3 bases, J shed 4 bases, and the junction held 13 bases outside the gene matches. The CDR3 nucleotides read TGTGCCTGGAGAATCCGGGCTTCAGGGGGCGGCTATGGCTACACCTTC. This gives the protein CAWRIRASGGGYGYTF.

This rearrangement joins TRBV25-1 to TRBJ2-7; D perhaps matches TRBD2 (5 bases). V lost 3 bases and J lost 0, with 18 bases in between. Germline V gene lookup returns CDR1 MGHDK and CDR2 SYGVNS. This CDR3 has 17 amino acids. The DNA of the CDR3 is TGTGCCAGCAGTGACGGCCACTGGAGGAGGAGCTCCTACGAGCAGTACTTC. Translated, it gives CASSDGHWRRSSYEQYF.

This clone was counted only a few times. The genes are TRBV19 and TRBJ1-2, with D uncertain. The CDR3 loop spans 14 amino acids. Trimming took 7 bases from V and 1 from J, leaving 13 bases between them. From germline, CDR1 is LNHDA and CDR2 SQIVND (reference sequence). For the CDR3, the DNA is TGTGCCAGTAAAAGGCCCGGGATTAACTATGGCTACACCTTC. Protein: CASKRPGINYGYTF.

This chain connects TRBV4-1 to TRBJ2-7; D unresolved. Trimming removed 0 bases at V and 1 base at J, with 10 bases between. Germline V gene sequence: CDR1 MGHRA, CDR2 YSYEKL. The CDR3 runs to 15 residues. The CDR3 nucleotides read TGCGCCAGCAGCCAAGATTCCCCCAGGTCCTACGAGCAGTACTTC. Translation gives CASSQDSPRSYEQYF.

This clone is a singleton in its sample. The V and J genes are TRBV7-3 and TRBJ2-5, with a weak D call TRBD2 (6 bases). Trimming cost V 4 bases and J 5 bases, with 11 bases left between them. The CDR3 is 13 residues long. CDR1 SGHTA and CDR2 FQGTGA come from the germline V gene. Here the CDR3 DNA reads TGTGCCAGCAGCTGGGACTTCCGGGAGACCCAGTACTTC. It is translated as CASSWDFRETQYF. The full variable domain, with the rest looked up from reference TRBV7-3 and TRBJ2-5, is GAGVSQTPSNKVTEKGKYVELRCDPISGHTALYWYRQSLGQGPEFLIYFQGTGAADDSGLPNDRFFAVRPEGSVSTLKIQRTERGDSAVYLCASSWDFRETQYFGPGTRLLVL.

In nucleotides, the CDR3 is TGTGCCAACAGGAGTCTGGGCTTTAGGGGGAAGTATAGCAATCAGCCCCAGCATTTT. This gives the protein CANRSLGFRGKYSNQPQHF. This rearrangement joins TRBV5-4 to TRBJ1-5; tentative D call: TRBD1 (6 bases). Germline assignment: CDR1 SGHNT and CDR2 YYREEE (reference sequence). V was trimmed by 9 bases and J by 0 bases, leaving 28 bases between them. The CDR3 length is 19 residues.

The chain couples TRBV13 to TRBJ2-2, with a weak D call TRBD2 (5 bases). Germline values: CDR1 PRHDT, CDR2 FYEKMQ (reference sequence). The CDR3 totals 14 residues. Trimming shortened V by 6 bases and J by 7 bases, and 15 bases separated the two germline ends. This CDR3 reads CASSPEFGVGELFF. The CDR3 nucleotides read TGTGCCAGCAGTCCCGAATTCGGGGTCGGGGAGCTGTTTTTT.

This clone appeared once. The chain has TRBV10-3 and TRBJ1-6; 7 nucleotides line up with TRBD1. V shed 6 bases and J 0 bases; nucleotides not matched to a gene: 20. The CDR3 loop spans 21 amino acids. Germline V gene sequence: CDR1 ENHRY, CDR2 SYGVKD. The CDR3, as DNA: TGTGCCATCAGCGTCCGGGACAGAAGCCACGAAATCAGCTCCTATAATTCACCCCTCCACTTT. It specifies CAISVRDRSHEISSYNSPLHF.

The chain combines TRBV2 with TRBJ1-1, with TRBD1 matching over 12 bases. This CDR3 is built from 18 residues. Germline V lookup: CDR1 SNHLY, CDR2 FYNNEI. With V trimmed by 8 bases and J by 1 base, 14 bases remained unmatched. The CDR3 bases are TGTGCCAGCGGGGGGATAGGGGACAGGGGGCTGTCGAACACTGAAGCTTTCTTT. This gives the protein CASGGIGDRGLSNTEAFF.

In DNA form, the CDR3 reads TGTGCCAGCAGCTTCACAGATAACACTGAAGCTTTCTTT. It is translated as CASSFTDNTEAFF. The chain combines TRBV7-7 with TRBJ1-1; D gene ambiguous. Germline V gene sequence: CDR1 SSHAT, CDR2 FNYEAQ (reference sequence). The CDR3 has 13 residues. The V gene lost 3 bases and the J gene lost 2 bases, with 7 bases spanning the gap.

J is TRBJ1-2 and V is TRBV2, with a weak D call TRBD1 (5 bases). This CDR3 has 13 amino acids. Germline V gene lookup returns CDR1 SNHLY and CDR2 FYNNEI. Trimming removed 4 bases from V and 2 bases from J, with 8 bases in between. DNA of the CDR3: TGTGCCAGCAGTGTGGACACCAACTATGGCTACACCTTC. Translating gives CASSVDTNYGYTF.

This chain connects TRBV6-5 to TRBJ2-3; TRBD2 is a possible D gene (5 bases). This CDR3 spans 14 amino acids. Trimming took 2 bases from V and 6 from J, leaving 12 bases between them. Germline CDR1 MNHEY, CDR2 SVGAGI. CDR3 DNA: TGTGCCAGCAGTTACCCCATGGACTTGGATACGCAGTATTTT. This codes for CASSYPMDLDTQYF.

The chain couples TRBV5-1 to TRBJ1-2; TRBD1 might be the D (6 bases). The CDR3 totals 15 residues. In germline, CDR1 is SGHRS, CDR2 YFSETQ. Between the trimmed V and J ends, which lost 2 bases and 5 bases, there was a span of 16 bases. The DNA for the CDR3 is TGCGCCAGCAGCTTACTATCGACAGGAACTTATGGCTACACCTTC. Protein product: CASSLLSTGTYGYTF.

The chain is built from TRBV7-3 and TRBJ2-3; 9 bases are shared with TRBD2. Germline V gene sequence: CDR1 SGHTA, CDR2 FQGTGA. The CDR3 length is 13 residues. With V trimmed by 2 bases and J by 11 bases, 5 bases remained unmatched. Here the CDR3 DNA reads TGTGCCAGCAGCTTACCGCGGACTAGCGAGCAGTATTTT. Translation gives CASSLPRTSEQYF.

The chain is built from TRBV12-5 and TRBJ1-5; 8 nucleotides align to TRBD1. The V gene's germline CDR1 is LGHNT and CDR2 FRNRAP. This CDR3 is built from 13 residues. V shed 7 bases, J shed 8 bases, and the junction held 7 bases outside the gene matches. The CDR3 spells CASALQGVKPQHF. In DNA, the CDR3 is TGTGCTAGTGCCCTACAGGGGGTAAAGCCCCAGCATTTT.

V and J are TRBV29-1 and TRBJ1-1; 10 nucleotides agree with TRBD1. The V and J ends lost 7 bases and 10 bases, in that order; junction bases with no gene match: 15. Germline assignment: CDR1 SQVTM and CDR2 ANQGSEA. CDR3 length: 14 amino acids. The DNA for the CDR3 is TGCAGCGCCCTACCGACAGGGGGCATTTCAGGAGCTTTCTTT. This codes for CSALPTGGISGAFF.